Reported below is one TCR beta chain. Its cognate antigen is unknown. The PCR contained 60 Vbeta and 13 Jbeta primers. The protocol was immunoSEQ multiplex PCR, while the TCRdb copy is restricted to in-frame clones and leaves out a portion. The sample carries some 150,000 clones, about 79% recorded once. Germline V lookup: CDR1 MDHEN, CDR2 SYDVKM. The CDR3 spans 14 residues. V was pared by 4 bases and J by 6 bases, with 5 bases of the junction left unmatched. This record comes from a study of cytomegalovirus exposure and HLA in healthy donors. Study-level background: Within an early data release were about 85 million unique TCRs drawn from HLA-typed donors.

General study points: As a later analysis showed, several of the most significant clusters appeared to be linked to common viral pathogens. As immune exposure information, only CMV serostatus was available. Earlier analysis yielded a pattern in which most TCR beta V segments were productive about 90% or about 30% of the time.

The TCR sequence derives from a man between 35 and 55 years old in good health and CMV-seropositive. The V gene is TRBV28, the J gene TRBJ2-2; 7 nucleotides align to TRBD2. Sequences were obtained from PBMCs. The CDR3 DNA reads as TGTGCCAGCAGTTCGGGGGGAGGTCCCGGGGAGCTGTTTTTT. Translating it yields CASSSGGGPGELFF.